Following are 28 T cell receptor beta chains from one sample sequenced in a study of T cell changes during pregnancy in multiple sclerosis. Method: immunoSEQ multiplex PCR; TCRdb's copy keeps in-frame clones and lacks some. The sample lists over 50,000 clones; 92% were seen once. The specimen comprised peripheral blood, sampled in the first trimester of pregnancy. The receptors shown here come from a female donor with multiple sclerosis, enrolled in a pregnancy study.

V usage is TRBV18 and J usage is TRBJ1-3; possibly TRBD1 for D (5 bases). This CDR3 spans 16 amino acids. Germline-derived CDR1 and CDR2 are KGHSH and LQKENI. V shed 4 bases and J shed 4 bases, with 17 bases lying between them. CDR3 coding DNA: TGTGCCAGCTCACGAAGGGACTCTCTGGGAGGAAACACCATATATTTT. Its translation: CASSRRDSLGGNTIYF.

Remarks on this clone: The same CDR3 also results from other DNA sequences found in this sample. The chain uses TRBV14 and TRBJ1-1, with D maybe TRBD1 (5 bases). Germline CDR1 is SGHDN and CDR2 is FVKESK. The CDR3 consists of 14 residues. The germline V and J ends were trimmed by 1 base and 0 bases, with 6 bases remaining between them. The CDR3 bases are TGTGCCAGCAGCCAAGCAGGGATGAACACTGAAGCTTTCTTT. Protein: CASSQAGMNTEAFF.

The CDR3 region has the DNA TGTGCCAGCTCACTAACAGGGACCACTGAAGCTTTCTTT. Its protein is CASSLTGTTEAFF. The rearrangement uses TRBV18 and TRBJ1-1; TRBD1 is a possible D gene (6 bases). Germline values: CDR1 KGHSH, CDR2 LQKENI. Deletions cut 4 bases from V and 4 bases from J, with 10 bases between. This CDR3 has 13 amino acids.

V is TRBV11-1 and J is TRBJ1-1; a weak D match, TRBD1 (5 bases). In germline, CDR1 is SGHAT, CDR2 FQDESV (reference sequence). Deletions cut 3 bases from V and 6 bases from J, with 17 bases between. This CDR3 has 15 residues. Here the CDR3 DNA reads TGTGCCAGCAGCTTTAAGGAGGGACTGAGGGCTGAAGCTTTCTTT. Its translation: CASSFKEGLRAEAFF. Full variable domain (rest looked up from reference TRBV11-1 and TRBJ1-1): EAEVAQSPRYKITEKSQAVAFWCDPISGHATLYWYRQILGQGPELLVQFQDESVVDDSQLPKDRFSAERLKGVDSTLKIQPAELGDSAMYLCASSFKEGLRAEAFFGQGTRLTVV.

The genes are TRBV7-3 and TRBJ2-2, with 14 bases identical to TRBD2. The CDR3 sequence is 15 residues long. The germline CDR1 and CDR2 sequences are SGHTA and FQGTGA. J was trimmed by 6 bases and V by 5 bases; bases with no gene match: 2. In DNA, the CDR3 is TGTGCCAGCAGCGTGACTAGCGGGAGGGCCGGGGAGCTGTTTTTT. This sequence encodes CASSVTSGRAGELFF.

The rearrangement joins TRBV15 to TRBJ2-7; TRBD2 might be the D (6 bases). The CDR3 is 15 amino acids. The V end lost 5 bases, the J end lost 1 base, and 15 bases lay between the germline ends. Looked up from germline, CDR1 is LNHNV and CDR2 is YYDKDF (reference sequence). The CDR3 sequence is CATSGLGTASYEQYF. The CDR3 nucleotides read TGTGCCACCAGCGGTCTGGGGACTGCTTCCTACGAGCAGTACTTC.

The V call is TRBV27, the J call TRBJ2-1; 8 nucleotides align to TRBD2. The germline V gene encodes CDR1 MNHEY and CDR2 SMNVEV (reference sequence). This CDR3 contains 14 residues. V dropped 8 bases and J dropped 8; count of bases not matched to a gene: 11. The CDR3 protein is CASSNSGRVDEQFF. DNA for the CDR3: TGTGCCAGCTCGAACAGCGGGAGAGTAGATGAGCAGTTCTTC.

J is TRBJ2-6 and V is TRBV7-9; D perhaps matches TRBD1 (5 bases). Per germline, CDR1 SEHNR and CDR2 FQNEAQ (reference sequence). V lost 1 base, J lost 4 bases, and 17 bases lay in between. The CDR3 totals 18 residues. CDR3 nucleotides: TGTGCCAGCAGCTTAGTCCAGGGTCTACTTACGGGGGCCAACGTCCTGACTTTC. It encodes CASSLVQGLLTGANVLTF.

This chain's CDR3 is CASSPQGAGRAFF. Written as DNA, the CDR3 is TGTGCCAGCAGTCCACAGGGGGCTGGTCGAGCTTTCTTT. The chain has TRBV7-9 and TRBJ1-1, with TRBD1 matching 9 bases. The junction had 9 bases not matched to a gene; V was cut back by 6 bases and J by 10 bases. This CDR3 is 13 amino acids long. Germline-derived CDR1 and CDR2 are SEHNR and FQNEAQ (reference sequence).

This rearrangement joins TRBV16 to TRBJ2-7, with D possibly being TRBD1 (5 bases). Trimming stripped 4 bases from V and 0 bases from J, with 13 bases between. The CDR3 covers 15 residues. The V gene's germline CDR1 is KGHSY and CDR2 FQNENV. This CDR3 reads CASSRTTGFSYEQYF. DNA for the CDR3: TGTGCCAGCAGCCGTACAACAGGATTCTCCTACGAGCAGTACTTC.

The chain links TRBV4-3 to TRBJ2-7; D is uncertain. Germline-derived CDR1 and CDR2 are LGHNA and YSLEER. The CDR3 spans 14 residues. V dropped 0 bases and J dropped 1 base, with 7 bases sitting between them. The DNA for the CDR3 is TGCGCCAGCAGCCAAGATTGGCTGTCCTACGAGCAGTACTTC. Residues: CASSQDWLSYEQYF.

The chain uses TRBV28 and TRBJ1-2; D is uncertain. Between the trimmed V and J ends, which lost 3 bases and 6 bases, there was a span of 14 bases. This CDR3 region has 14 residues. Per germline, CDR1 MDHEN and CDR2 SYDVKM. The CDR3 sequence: CASSFVDRENGYTF. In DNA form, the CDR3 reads TGTGCCAGCAGTTTTGTTGACCGGGAAAATGGCTACACCTTC.

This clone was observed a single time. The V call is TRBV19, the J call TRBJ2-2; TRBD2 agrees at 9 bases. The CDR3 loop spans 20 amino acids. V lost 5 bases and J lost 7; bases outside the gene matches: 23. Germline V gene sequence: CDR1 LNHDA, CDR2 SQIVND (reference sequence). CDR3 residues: CASSSHPGTSSTGSYGELFF. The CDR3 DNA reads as TGTGCCAGTAGTTCCCACCCCGGGACTAGCAGTACGGGTTCCTACGGGGAGCTGTTTTTT.

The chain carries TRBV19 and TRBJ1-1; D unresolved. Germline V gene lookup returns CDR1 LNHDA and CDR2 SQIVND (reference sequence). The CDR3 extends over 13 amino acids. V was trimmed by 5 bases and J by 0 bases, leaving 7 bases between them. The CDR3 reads CASSRILNTEAFF. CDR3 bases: TGTGCCAGTAGTCGTATTCTGAACACTGAAGCTTTCTTT.

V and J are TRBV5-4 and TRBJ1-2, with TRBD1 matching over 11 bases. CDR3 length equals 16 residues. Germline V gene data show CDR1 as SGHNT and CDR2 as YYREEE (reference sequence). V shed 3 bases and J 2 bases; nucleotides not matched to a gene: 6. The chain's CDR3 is CASSSGQGAQNYGYTF. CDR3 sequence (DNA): TGTGCCAGCAGCTCCGGACAGGGGGCGCAGAACTATGGCTACACCTTC.

CDR3 sequence (DNA): TGTGCCAGCAGCTTACAGGGATTCACCTACGAGCAGTACTTC. It encodes CASSLQGFTYEQYF. The chain joins TRBV13 to TRBJ2-7; TRBD1 is a possible D gene (5 bases). Trimming cost V 2 bases and J 2 bases, with 10 bases left between them. The CDR3 is 14 amino acids. From germline, CDR1 is PRHDT and CDR2 FYEKMQ (reference sequence).

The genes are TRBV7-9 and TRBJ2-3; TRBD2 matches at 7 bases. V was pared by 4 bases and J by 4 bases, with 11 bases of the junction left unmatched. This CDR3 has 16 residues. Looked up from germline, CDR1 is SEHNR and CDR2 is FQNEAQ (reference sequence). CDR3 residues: CASSSSETSFSDTQYF. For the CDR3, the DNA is TGTGCCAGCAGCTCCTCTGAGACTAGCTTTTCAGATACGCAGTATTTT.

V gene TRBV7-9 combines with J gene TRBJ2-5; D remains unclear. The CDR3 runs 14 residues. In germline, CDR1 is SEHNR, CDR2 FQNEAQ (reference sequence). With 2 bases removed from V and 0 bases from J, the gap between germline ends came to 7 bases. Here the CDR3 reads CASSLSEYQETQYF. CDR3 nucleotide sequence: TGTGCCAGCAGCTTATCGGAGTACCAAGAGACCCAGTACTTC.

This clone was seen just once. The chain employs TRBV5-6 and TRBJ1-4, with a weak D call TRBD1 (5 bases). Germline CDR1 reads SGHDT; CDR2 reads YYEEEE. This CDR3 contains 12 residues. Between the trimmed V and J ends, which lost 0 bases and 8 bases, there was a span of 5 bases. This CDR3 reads CASSLGGEKLFF. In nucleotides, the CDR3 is TGTGCCAGCAGCTTGGGGGGCGAAAAACTGTTTTTT. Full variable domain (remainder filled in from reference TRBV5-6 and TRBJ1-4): DAGVTQSPTHLIKTRGQQVTLRCSPKSGHDTVSWYQQALGQGPQFIFQYYEEEERQRGNFPDRFSGHQFPNYSSELNVNALLLGDSALYLCASSLGGEKLFFGSGTQLSVL.

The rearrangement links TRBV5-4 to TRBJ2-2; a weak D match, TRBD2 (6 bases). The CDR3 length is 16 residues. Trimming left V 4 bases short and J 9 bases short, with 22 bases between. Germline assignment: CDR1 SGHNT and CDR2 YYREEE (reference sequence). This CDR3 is CASSQDPGSRTRELFF. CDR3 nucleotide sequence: TGTGCCAGCAGCCAGGATCCCGGGAGTAGAACCAGGGAGCTGTTTTTT.

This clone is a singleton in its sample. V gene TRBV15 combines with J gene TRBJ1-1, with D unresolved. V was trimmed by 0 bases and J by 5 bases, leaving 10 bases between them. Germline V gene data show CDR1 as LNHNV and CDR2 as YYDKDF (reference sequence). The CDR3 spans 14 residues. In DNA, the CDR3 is TGTGCCACCAGCAGAGATCGGGAAATTACTGAAGCTTTCTTT. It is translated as CATSRDREITEAFF.

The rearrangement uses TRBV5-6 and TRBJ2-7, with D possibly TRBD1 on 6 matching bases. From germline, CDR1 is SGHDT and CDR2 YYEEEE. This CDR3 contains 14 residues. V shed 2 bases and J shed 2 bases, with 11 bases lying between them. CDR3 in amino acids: CASSFRQAPYEQYF. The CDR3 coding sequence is TGTGCCAGCAGCTTCCGACAGGCGCCCTACGAGCAGTACTTC.

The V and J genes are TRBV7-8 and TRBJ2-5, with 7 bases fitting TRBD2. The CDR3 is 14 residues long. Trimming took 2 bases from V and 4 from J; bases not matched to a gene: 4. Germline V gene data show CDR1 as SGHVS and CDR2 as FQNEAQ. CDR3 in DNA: TGTGCCAGCAGCTTAACTAGCGCAGGAGAGACCCAGTACTTC. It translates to CASSLTSAGETQYF.

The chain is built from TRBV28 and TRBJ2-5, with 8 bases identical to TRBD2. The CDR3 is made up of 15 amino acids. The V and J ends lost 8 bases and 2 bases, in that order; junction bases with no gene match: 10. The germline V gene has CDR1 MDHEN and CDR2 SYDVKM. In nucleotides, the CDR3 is TGTGCCAGCCAGAGACTAGCGAAATTACAAGAGACCCAGTACTTC. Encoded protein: CASQRLAKLQETQYF.

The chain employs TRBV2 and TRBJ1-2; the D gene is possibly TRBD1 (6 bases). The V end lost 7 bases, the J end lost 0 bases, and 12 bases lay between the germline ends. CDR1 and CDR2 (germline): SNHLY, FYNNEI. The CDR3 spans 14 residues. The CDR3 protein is CASIPTGANYGYTF. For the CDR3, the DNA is TGTGCCAGCATTCCGACAGGAGCTAACTATGGCTACACCTTC.

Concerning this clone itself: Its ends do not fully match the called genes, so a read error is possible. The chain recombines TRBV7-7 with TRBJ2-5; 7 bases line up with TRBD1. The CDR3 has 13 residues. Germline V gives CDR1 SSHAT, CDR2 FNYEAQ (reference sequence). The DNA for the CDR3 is TGTGCTAGCAGCTTAGACAGGGAGGAGACCCAGTACTTC. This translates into CASSLDREETQYF.

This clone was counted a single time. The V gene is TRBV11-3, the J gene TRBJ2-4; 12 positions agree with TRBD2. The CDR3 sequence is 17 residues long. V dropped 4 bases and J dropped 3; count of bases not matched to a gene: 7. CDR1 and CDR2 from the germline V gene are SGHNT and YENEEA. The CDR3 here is CASSSGLAGNNKNIQYF. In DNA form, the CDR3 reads TGTGCCAGCAGCTCAGGACTAGCGGGGAATAACAAAAACATTCAGTACTTC.

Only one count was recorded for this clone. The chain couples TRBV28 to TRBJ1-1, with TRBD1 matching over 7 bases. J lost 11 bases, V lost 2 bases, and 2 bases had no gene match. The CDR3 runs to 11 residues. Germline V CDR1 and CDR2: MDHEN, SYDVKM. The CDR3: CASSLARGAFF. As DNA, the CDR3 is TGTGCCAGCAGTTTAGCCAGGGGGGCTTTCTTT.